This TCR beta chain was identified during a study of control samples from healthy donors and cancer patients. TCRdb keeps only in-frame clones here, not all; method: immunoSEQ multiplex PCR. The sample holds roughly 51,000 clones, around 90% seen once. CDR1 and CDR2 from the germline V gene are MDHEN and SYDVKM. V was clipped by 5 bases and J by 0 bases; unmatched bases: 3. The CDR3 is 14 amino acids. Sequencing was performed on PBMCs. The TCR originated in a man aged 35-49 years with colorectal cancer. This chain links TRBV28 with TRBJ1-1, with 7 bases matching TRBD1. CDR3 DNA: TGTGCCAGCAGTCGCCAGGGGGTGAACACTGAAGCTTTCTTT. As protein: CASSRQGVNTEAFF.